Sequencing of this T cell receptor beta chain was carried out in a study of metastatic and nonmetastatic thyroid tumors. Study-level points and caveats: A significant increase in TCR beta diversity was reportedly seen in malignant thyroid tumors relative to benign nodules, in blood and tumor.

This clone occurred a few times. What it recognizes is unknown. Trimming removed 9 bases from V and 5 bases from J, with 16 bases in between. CDR3 length: 14 residues. All patients were treatment-naive before thyroid surgery. TCRdb re-called the PCR reads via MiXCR. Of under 35,000 clones listed, less than 40% are singletons. The material sequenced was tumor tissue. This chain connects TRBV12-3 or TRBV12-4 to TRBJ1-4; D may be TRBD1 (6 bases). The TCR sequence derives from a female donor with papillary thyroid cancer or a benign thyroid nodule (not recorded which). Some clones in this sample may be carry-over from other donors' samples. The CDR3 spells CASYIQGPNEKLFF. CDR3 in DNA: TGTGCCAGTTACATACAGGGACCGAATGAAAAACTGTTTTTT.